Presented here are 17 T cell receptor beta chains from one specimen sequenced in a study of blood T cell repertoires in COVID-19. Profiled with immunoSEQ multiplex PCR; TCRdb holds only in-frame clones, not every one. This repertoire shows around 260,000 clones, approximately 83% found once; its top ten account for about a sixth. Sequences were obtained from peripheral blood. Receptors were obtained from a person aged 70 to 85 with COVID-19, enrolled during active disease.

The rearrangement links TRBV4-2 to TRBJ2-5; 13 positions match TRBD2. The CDR3 loop spans 21 amino acids. Germline lookup yields CDR1 LGHNA and CDR2 YNFKEQ. The ends lost 1 base at V and 4 bases at J; junction bases unmatched: 18. CDR3 nucleotides: TGTGCCAGCAGCCAAGCAGCTAACCCCGGGACTAGCGGGATAGGGCGAGAGACCCAGTACTTC. Translated: CASSQAANPGTSGIGRETQYF.

The chain uses TRBV27 and TRBJ2-2; D is possibly TRBD2 (6 bases). Germline V CDR1 and CDR2: MNHEY, SMNVEV (reference sequence). V dropped 6 bases and J dropped 9 bases, with 23 bases sitting between them. This CDR3 is 16 amino acids long. This chain's CDR3 is CASSGGYGRRSWELFF. In nucleotides, the CDR3 is TGTGCCAGCAGCGGGGGTTACGGCCGACGCTCGTGGGAGCTGTTTTTT.

Only a few counts were recorded for this clone. The V gene is TRBV7-9, the J gene TRBJ1-5; tentatively, D is TRBD1 (5 bases). Trimming left V 3 bases short and J 3 bases short, with 9 bases between. Germline V gene sequence: CDR1 SEHNR, CDR2 FQNEAQ (reference sequence). The CDR3 has 14 amino acids. CDR3 bases: TGTGCCAGCAGCTTGCTAGGGGTCAATCAGCCCCAGCATTTT. It encodes CASSLLGVNQPQHF.

The chain carries TRBV5-4 and TRBJ2-1, with 7 positions matching TRBD2. The trim removed 5 bases at V and 5 bases at J, leaving 10 bases unmatched. CDR1 and CDR2 (germline): SGHNT, YYREEE (reference sequence). The CDR3 contains 15 residues. CDR3 DNA sequence: TGTGCCAGCAGTTTCGGACTAGATAGAGACAATGAGCAGTTCTTC. Translated, it gives CASSFGLDRDNEQFF. The variable domain in full, completed from reference TRBV5-4 and TRBJ2-1, reads ETGVTQSPTHLIKTRGQQVTLRCSSQSGHNTVSWYQQALGQGPQFIFQYYREEENGRGNFPPRFSGLQFPNYSSELNVNALELDDSALYLCASSFGLDRDNEQFFGPGTRLTVL.

The chain recombines TRBV20-1 with TRBJ2-5; D might be TRBD2 (5 bases). Germline V CDR1 and CDR2: DFQATT, SNEGSKA (reference sequence). The CDR3 totals 10 residues. V was shortened by 5 bases and J by 5 bases, with 6 bases between the two germline ends. The CDR3 nucleotides are TGCAGTGCTGGGGAGGAGACCCAGTACTTC. It translates to CSAGEETQYF.

This clone was seen once. The chain has TRBV5-5 and TRBJ1-4, with 9 bases fitting TRBD1. The germline gives CDR1 SGHKS, CDR2 YYEKEE (reference sequence). The trim removed 4 bases at V and 5 bases at J, leaving 3 bases unmatched. The length of the CDR3 is 14 residues. CDR3 in amino acids: CASSIGTGNEKLFF. CDR3 nucleotides: TGTGCCAGCAGCATTGGGACAGGGAATGAAAAACTGTTTTTT.

The V and J genes are TRBV27 and TRBJ2-1; 11 nucleotides align to TRBD2. The ends lost 4 bases at V and 0 bases at J; junction bases unmatched: 11. Germline V gene sequence: CDR1 MNHEY, CDR2 SMNVEV (reference sequence). The CDR3 loop spans 19 amino acids. The CDR3 DNA reads TGTGCCAGCAGTTCCCTAGCGGGAGGCCCTTCAAGCTCCTACAATGAGCAGTTCTTC. Translated, it gives CASSSLAGGPSSSYNEQFF.

The chain joins TRBV29-1 to TRBJ2-7; TRBD1 matches at 7 bases. The CDR3 runs 11 residues. The trim removed 7 bases at V and 3 bases at J, leaving 3 bases unmatched. Germline V gene lookup returns CDR1 SQVTM and CDR2 ANQGSEA. The CDR3: CSGQGNYEQYF. CDR3 coding DNA: TGCAGCGGACAGGGCAACTACGAGCAGTACTTC.

V gene TRBV19 combines with J gene TRBJ2-7; D ambiguous. The CDR3 runs 16 residues. Germline V gene data show CDR1 as LNHDA and CDR2 as SQIVND (reference sequence). CDR3 sequence: CASSWSTASSSYEQYF. DNA of the CDR3: TGTGCTTCCTCTTGGAGCACGGCGTCTAGCTCCTACGAGCAGTACTTC.

V is TRBV3-1 (or the pseudogene TRBV3-2) and J is TRBJ1-3; 7 nucleotides match TRBD1. This CDR3 is 15 amino acids long. V was pared by 0 bases and J by 3 bases, with 2 bases of the junction left unmatched. Per germline, CDR1 LGHDT and CDR2 YNNKEL (reference sequence). The CDR3: CASSQETGFGNTIYF. CDR3 DNA sequence: TGTGCCAGCAGCCAAGAGACAGGGTTTGGAAACACCATATATTTT.

This chain connects TRBV7-2 to TRBJ2-1; D remains unclear. Germline lookup yields CDR1 SGHTA and CDR2 FQGNSA. The length of the CDR3 is 15 residues. V lost 4 bases and J 1 base, leaving 11 bases between the germline ends. CDR3: CASSSYGFSYNEQFF. In DNA form, the CDR3 reads TGTGCCAGCAGCTCCTACGGGTTTTCCTACAATGAGCAGTTCTTC.

The V and J genes are TRBV18 and TRBJ1-6; 8 bases map to TRBD1. This CDR3 has 15 residues. Per germline, CDR1 KGHSH and CDR2 LQKENI. The junction had 7 bases not matched to a gene; V was cut back by 2 bases and J by 10 bases. The CDR3 DNA reads TGTGCCAGCTCACCATCGGACAGGGTTGGATCACCCCTCCACTTT. Translation gives CASSPSDRVGSPLHF. Complete variable domain (other parts from reference TRBV18 and TRBJ1-6): NAGVMQNPRHLVRRRGQEARLRCSPMKGHSHVYWYRQLPEEGLKFMVYLQKENIIDESGMPKERFSAEFPKEGPSILRIQQVVRGDSAAYFCASSPSDRVGSPLHFGNGTRLTVT.

The CDR3 bases are TGTGCCAGCAGCGAAGGGGACAGGGGGACGAACACTGAAGCTTTCTTT. Amino acid sequence: CASSEGDRGTNTEAFF. This chain links TRBV6-2 or TRBV6-3 with TRBJ1-1; 11 bases are shared with TRBD1. CDR3 length: 16 amino acids. Trimming removed 6 bases from V and 1 base from J; junction bases left unmatched: 7. Germline lookup yields CDR1 MNHEY and CDR2 SVGEGT.

This sequence joins TRBV25-1 and TRBJ2-1; TRBD2 agrees at 8 bases. CDR3 size: 16 residues. CDR1 is MGHDK and CDR2 is SYGVNS in the germline V gene. The V gene end was trimmed by 2 bases and the J gene end by 10 bases; junction bases not matched to a gene: 13. The chain's CDR3 is CASSEDAGGSTREQFF. Written as DNA, the CDR3 is TGTGCCAGCAGTGAAGATGCGGGAGGTAGTACTAGGGAGCAGTTCTTC.

On this clone: Within the sample, other DNA sequences also encode this same CDR3. The chain is built from TRBV27 and TRBJ2-5; TRBD2 is a possible D gene (5 bases). This CDR3 is built from 14 residues. Germline lookup yields CDR1 MNHEY and CDR2 SMNVEV (reference sequence). V was shortened by 3 bases and J by 5 bases, with 13 bases between the two germline ends. CDR3 amino acids: CASSFNGGRETQYF. The CDR3 bases are TGTGCCAGCAGTTTCAACGGAGGAAGGGAGACCCAGTACTTC.

Here the CDR3 DNA reads TGTGCCAGCAGTTCCCCCCAGGTACGAGTGAACACTGAAGCTTTCTTT. Translated: CASSSPQVRVNTEAFF. The rearrangement uses TRBV28 and TRBJ1-1; D is undetermined. There are 16 residues in the CDR3. Between the trimmed V and J ends, which lost 4 bases and 0 bases, there was a span of 15 bases. Germline lookup yields CDR1 MDHEN and CDR2 SYDVKM. Complete variable domain (other parts from reference TRBV28 and TRBJ1-1): DVKVTQSSRYLVKRTGEKVFLECVQDMDHENMFWYRQDPGLGLRLIYFSYDVKMKEKGDIPEGYSVSREKKERFSLILESASTNQTSMYLCASSSPQVRVNTEAFFGQGTRLTVV.

The chain is built from TRBV7-8 and TRBJ1-2, with D hard to call. Germline CDR1 reads SGHVS; CDR2 reads FQNEAQ. Between the trimmed V and J ends, which lost 5 bases and 3 bases, there was a span of 7 bases. The CDR3 spans 12 residues. The CDR3 coding sequence is TGTGCCAGCAGCCATCAGGACTATGGCTACACCTTC. This gives the protein CASSHQDYGYTF.